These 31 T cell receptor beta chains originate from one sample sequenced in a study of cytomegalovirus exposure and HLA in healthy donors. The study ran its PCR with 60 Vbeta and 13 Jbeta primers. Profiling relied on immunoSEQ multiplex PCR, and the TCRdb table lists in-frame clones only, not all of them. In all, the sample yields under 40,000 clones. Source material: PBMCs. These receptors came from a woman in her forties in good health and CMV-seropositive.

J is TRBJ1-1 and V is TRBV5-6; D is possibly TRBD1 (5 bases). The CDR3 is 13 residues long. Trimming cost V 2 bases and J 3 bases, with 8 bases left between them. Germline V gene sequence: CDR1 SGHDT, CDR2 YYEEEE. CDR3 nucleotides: TGTGCCAGCAGCTTTTTCAGGGACACTGAAGCTTTCTTT. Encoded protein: CASSFFRDTEAFF. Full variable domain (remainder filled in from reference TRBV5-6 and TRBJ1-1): DAGVTQSPTHLIKTRGQQVTLRCSPKSGHDTVSWYQQALGQGPQFIFQYYEEEERQRGNFPDRFSGHQFPNYSSELNVNALLLGDSALYLCASSFFRDTEAFFGQGTRLTVV.

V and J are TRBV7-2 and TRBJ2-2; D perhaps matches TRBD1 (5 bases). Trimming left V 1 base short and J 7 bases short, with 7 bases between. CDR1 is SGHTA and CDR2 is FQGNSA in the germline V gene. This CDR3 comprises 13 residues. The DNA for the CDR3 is TGTGCCAGCAGCTTAGTTAGGGGCGGGGAGCTGTTTTTT. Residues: CASSLVRGGELFF.

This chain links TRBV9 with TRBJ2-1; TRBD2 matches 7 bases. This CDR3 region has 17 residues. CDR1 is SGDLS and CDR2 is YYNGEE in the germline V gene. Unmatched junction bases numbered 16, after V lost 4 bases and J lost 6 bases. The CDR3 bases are TGTGCCAGCAGCCCCCACCCCCTGGGGGAGGGATCCAATGAGCAGTTCTTC. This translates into CASSPHPLGEGSNEQFF.

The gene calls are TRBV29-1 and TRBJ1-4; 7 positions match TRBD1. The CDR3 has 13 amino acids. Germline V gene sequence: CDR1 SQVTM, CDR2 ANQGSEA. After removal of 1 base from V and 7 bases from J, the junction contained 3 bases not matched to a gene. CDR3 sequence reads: CSVEVGGAEKLFF. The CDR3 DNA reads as TGCAGCGTTGAAGTAGGGGGCGCTGAAAAACTGTTTTTT.

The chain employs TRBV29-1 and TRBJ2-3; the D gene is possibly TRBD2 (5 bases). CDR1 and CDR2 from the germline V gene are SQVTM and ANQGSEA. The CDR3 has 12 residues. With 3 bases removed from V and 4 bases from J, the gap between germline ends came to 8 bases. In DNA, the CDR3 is TGCAGCGTTGAGAGGGCGGCAGATACGCAGTATTTT. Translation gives CSVERAADTQYF.

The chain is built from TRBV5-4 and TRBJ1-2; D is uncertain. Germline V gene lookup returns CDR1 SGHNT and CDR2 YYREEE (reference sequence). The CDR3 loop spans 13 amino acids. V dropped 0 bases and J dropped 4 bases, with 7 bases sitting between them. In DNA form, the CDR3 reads TGTGCCAGCAGCTTGGTTTTCTCCTATGGCTACACCTTC. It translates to CASSLVFSYGYTF. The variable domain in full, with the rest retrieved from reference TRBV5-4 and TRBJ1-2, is ETGVTQSPTHLIKTRGQQVTLRCSSQSGHNTVSWYQQALGQGPQFIFQYYREEENGRGNFPPRFSGLQFPNYSSELNVNALELDDSALYLCASSLVFSYGYTFGSGTRLTVV.

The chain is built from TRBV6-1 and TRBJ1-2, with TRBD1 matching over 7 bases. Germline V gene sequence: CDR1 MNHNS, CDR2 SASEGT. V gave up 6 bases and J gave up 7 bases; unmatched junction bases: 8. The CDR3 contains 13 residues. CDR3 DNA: TGTGCCAGCAGACCGACAGGGATCAGTGGCTACACCTTC. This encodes CASRPTGISGYTF.

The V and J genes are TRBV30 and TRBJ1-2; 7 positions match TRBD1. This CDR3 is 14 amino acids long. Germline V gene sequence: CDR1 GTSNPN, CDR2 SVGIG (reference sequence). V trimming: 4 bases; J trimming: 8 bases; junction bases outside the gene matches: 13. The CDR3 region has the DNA TGTGCCTGGACCCGACAGGGAATGCTATGGGGCTACACCTTC. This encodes CAWTRQGMLWGYTF.

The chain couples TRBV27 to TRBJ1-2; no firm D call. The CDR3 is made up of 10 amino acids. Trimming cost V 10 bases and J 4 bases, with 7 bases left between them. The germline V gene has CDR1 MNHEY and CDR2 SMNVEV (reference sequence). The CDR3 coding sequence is TGTGCCACCAGGAGCTATGGCTACACCTTC. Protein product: CATRSYGYTF.

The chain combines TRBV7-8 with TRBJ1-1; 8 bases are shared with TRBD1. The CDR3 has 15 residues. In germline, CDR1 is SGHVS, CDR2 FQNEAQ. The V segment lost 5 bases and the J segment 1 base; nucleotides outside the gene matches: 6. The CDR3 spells CASSPQGVRNTEAFF. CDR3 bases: TGTGCCAGCAGCCCACAGGGGGTAAGGAACACTGAAGCTTTCTTT. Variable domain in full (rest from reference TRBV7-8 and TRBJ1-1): GAGVSQSPRYKVAKRGQDVALRCDPISGHVSLFWYQQALGQGPEFLTYFQNEAQLDKSGLPSDRFFAERPEGSVSTLKIQRTQQEDSAVYLCASSPQGVRNTEAFFGQGTRLTVV.

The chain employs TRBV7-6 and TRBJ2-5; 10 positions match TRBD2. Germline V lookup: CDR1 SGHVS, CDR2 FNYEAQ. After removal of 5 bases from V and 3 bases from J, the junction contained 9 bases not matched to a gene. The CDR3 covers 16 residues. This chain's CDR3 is CASSTLAGAGEETQYF. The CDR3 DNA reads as TGTGCCAGCAGCACCCTAGCGGGAGCGGGAGAAGAGACCCAGTACTTC.

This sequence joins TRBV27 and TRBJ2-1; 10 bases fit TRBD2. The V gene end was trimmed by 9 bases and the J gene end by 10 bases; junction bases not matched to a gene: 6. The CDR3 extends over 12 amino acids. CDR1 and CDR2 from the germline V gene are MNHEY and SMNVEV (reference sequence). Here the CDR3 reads CASGIAGGEQFF. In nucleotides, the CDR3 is TGTGCCAGTGGAATAGCGGGAGGAGAGCAGTTCTTC.

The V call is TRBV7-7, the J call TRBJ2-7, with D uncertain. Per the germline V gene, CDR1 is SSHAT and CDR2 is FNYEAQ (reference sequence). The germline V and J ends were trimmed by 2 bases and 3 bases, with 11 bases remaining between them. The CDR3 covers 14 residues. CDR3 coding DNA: TGTGCCAGCAGCTTATCCCCAGGCCACTACGAGCAGTACTTC. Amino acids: CASSLSPGHYEQYF. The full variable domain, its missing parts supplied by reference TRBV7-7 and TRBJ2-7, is GAGVSQSPRYKVTKRGQDVTLRCDPISSHATLYWYQQALGQGPEFLTYFNYEAQPDKSGLPSDRFSAERPEGSISTLTIQRTEQRDSAMYRCASSLSPGHYEQYFGPGTRLTVT.

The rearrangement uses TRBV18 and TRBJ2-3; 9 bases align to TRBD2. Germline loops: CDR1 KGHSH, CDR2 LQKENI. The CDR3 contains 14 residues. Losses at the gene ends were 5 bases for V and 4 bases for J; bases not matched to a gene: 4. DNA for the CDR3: TGTGCCAGCTCAGGGGGACTAGCCGCAGATACGCAGTATTTT. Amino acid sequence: CASSGGLAADTQYF.

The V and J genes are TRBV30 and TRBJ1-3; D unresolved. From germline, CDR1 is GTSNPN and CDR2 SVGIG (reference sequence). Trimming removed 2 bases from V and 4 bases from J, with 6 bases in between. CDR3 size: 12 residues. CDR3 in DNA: TGTGCCTGGAGTTCTCCCGGAAACACCATATATTTT. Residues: CAWSSPGNTIYF.

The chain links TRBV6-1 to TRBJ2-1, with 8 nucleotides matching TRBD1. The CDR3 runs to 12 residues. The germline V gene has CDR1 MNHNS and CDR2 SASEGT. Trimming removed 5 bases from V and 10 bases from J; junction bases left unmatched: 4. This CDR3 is CASSRQGWEQFF. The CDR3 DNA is TGTGCCAGCAGTAGACAGGGGTGGGAGCAGTTCTTC.

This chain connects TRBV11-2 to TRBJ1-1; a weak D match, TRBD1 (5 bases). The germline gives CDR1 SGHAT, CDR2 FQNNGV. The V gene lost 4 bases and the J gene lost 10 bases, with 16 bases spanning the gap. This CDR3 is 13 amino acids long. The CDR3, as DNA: TGTGCCAGCAGCTACCTTGGGGGGGTGCGAGCTTTCTTT. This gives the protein CASSYLGGVRAFF.

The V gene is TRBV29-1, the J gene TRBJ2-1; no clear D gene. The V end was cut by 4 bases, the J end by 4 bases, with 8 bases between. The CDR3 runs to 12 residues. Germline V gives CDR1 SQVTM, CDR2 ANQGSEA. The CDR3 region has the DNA TGCAGCGTTGTGTATGTTTACAATGAGCAGTTCTTC. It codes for CSVVYVYNEQFF.

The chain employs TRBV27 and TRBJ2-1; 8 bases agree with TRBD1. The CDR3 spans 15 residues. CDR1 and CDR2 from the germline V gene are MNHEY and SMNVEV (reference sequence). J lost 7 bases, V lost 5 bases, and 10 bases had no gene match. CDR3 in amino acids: CASSAGQGFRNEQFF. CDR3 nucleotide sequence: TGTGCCAGCAGTGCCGGACAGGGTTTCCGTAATGAGCAGTTCTTC.

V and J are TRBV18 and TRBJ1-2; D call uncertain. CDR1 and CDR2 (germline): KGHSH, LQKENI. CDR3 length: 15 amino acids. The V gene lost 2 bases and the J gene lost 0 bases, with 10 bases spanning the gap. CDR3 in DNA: TGTGCCAGCTCACCAATTGAGAGAGCTAACTATGGCTACACCTTC. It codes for CASSPIERANYGYTF.

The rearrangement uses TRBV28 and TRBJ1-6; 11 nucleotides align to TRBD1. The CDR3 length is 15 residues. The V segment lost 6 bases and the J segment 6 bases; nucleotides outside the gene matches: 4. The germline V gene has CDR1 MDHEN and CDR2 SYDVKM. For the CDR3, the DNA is TGTGCCAGCAGGTGGGGACAGGGGGGTAATTCACCCCTCCACTTT. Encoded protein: CASRWGQGGNSPLHF.

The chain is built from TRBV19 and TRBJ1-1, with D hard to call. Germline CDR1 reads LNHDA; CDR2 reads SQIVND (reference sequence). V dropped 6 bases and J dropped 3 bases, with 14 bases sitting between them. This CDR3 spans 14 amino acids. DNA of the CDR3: TGTGCCAGTAGCATCACGGGAGGGCACACTGAAGCTTTCTTT. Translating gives CASSITGGHTEAFF.

CDR3 nucleotides: TGCGCCAGCAGCTTGGGTGTCCAGGCCGTGGACATTCAGTACTTC. Translating it yields CASSLGVQAVDIQYF. The chain is built from TRBV5-1 and TRBJ2-4; no clear D. Trimming cost V 0 bases and J 8 bases, with 15 bases left between them. The CDR3 has 15 residues. CDR1 and CDR2 from the germline V gene are SGHRS and YFSETQ.

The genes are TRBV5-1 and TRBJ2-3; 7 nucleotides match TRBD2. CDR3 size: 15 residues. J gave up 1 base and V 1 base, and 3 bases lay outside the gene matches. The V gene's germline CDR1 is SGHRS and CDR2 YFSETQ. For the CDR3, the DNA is TGCGCCAGCAGCTTGCTGGGAGGGGGCACAGATACGCAGTATTTT. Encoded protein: CASSLLGGGTDTQYF.

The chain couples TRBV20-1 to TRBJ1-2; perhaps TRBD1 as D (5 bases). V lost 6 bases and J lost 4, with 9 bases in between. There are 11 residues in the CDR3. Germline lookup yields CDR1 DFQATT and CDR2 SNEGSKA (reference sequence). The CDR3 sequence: CSAWGFYGYTF. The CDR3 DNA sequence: TGCAGTGCATGGGGCTTCTATGGCTACACCTTC.

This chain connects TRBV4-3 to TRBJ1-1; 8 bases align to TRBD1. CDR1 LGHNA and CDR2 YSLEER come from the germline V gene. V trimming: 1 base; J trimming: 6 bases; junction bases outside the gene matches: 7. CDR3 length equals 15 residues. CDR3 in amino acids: CASSQVLMDRAEAFF. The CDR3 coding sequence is TGCGCCAGCAGCCAAGTTCTAATGGACAGGGCTGAAGCTTTCTTT.

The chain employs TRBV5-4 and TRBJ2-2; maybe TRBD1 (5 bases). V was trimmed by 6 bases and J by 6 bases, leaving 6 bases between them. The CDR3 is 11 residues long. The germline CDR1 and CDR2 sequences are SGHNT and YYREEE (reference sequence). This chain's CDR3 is CASKGAGELFF. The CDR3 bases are TGTGCCAGCAAAGGGGCCGGGGAGCTGTTTTTT.

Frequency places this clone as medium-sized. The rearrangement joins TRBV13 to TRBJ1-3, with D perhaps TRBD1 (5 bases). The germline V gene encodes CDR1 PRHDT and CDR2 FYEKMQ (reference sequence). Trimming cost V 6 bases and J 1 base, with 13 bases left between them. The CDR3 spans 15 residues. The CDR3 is CASRWRGGSGNTIYF. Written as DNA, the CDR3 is TGTGCCAGCAGATGGAGGGGTGGGTCTGGAAACACCATATATTTT.

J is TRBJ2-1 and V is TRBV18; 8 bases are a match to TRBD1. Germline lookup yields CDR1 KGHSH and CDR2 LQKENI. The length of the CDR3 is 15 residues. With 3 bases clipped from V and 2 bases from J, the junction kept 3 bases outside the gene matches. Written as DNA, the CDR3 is TGTGCCAGCTCACCGACGGACAGGGCCTACAATGAGCAGTTCTTC. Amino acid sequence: CASSPTDRAYNEQFF.

CDR3 bases: TGTGCCAGCAGCAACGGACAGGCCTACGAGCAGTACTTC. Amino acids: CASSNGQAYEQYF. V gene TRBV7-2 combines with J gene TRBJ2-7; 7 nucleotides align to TRBD1. Trimming cost V 5 bases and J 2 bases; bases outside gene matches: 3. The V gene's germline CDR1 is SGHTA and CDR2 FQGNSA. The CDR3 runs 13 residues.

CDR3 residues: CASSVFPLAGEGRQYF. CDR3 DNA: TGTGCCAGCAGCGTTTTCCCCCTAGCGGGTGAGGGTAGGCAGTACTTC. The chain links TRBV7-2 to TRBJ2-7; 8 bases line up with TRBD2. With 5 bases clipped from V and 9 bases from J, the junction kept 18 bases outside the gene matches. CDR3 length: 16 residues. The germline V gene has CDR1 SGHTA and CDR2 FQGNSA.